Below, one T cell receptor (beta chain) is given with its context. Other DNA sequences in this specimen translate into the identical CDR3. The data stem from a study of control samples from healthy donors and cancer patients. Profiled with immunoSEQ multiplex PCR; TCRdb holds only in-frame clones, not every one. This sample carries more than 150,000 clones, around 90% of them seen once, and the ten largest clones take roughly 0.7%. Germline V gives CDR1 MDHEN, CDR2 SYDVKM. V lost 0 bases and J lost 4, with 7 bases in between. The CDR3 totals 14 residues. This TCR derives from a woman in her 30s in good health. The gene calls are TRBV28 and TRBJ1-5; a possible D gene is TRBD1 (6 bases). The sequenced material came from blood. The CDR3 DNA reads TGTGCCAGCAGTTTATGGGACAGTAATCAGCCCCAGCATTTT. Translating gives CASSLWDSNQPQHF.